What follows is one T cell receptor beta chain and its context. This record comes from a study of human thymus T cells. The repertoire was sequenced with immunoSEQ multiplex PCR; TCRdb's copy has only in-frame clones and lacks some. The sample records about 50,000 clones, around 93% being singletons. The CDR3 consists of 15 residues. After removal of 4 bases from V and 8 bases from J, the junction contained 6 bases not matched to a gene. The V gene's germline CDR1 is ENHRY and CDR2 SYGVKD. J is TRBJ2-1 and V is TRBV10-3, with 12 bases that match TRBD2. The clonotype originates from a girl less than two years old with a congenital heart defect but otherwise immunologically healthy. What was sequenced was blood. The CDR3 region has the DNA TGTGCCATCAGTGGGACTAGCGGGACTCTACATGAGCAGTTCTTC. This translates into CAISGTSGTLHEQFF.